Listed below are T cell receptor beta chains from one sample, sequenced in a study of cytomegalovirus exposure and HLA in healthy donors. Using immunoSEQ multiplex PCR, the repertoire was profiled, and TCRdb retains in-frame clones only, with some absent. This table holds about 160,000 clones, 80% to 85% found once. Material: PBMCs. These receptors were obtained from a girl aged 2-10 years in good health and CMV-seropositive. CDR3s include the opening cysteine and the closing phenylalanine or tryptophan. The D gene is left open where the match is weak. The size field is filled for only some rows; it gives once, few, many or a size class.

v_call	j_call	d_call	clone_size	cdr3_aa	cdr3_nt
TRBV30	TRBJ1-2	-	-	CAWSRETNYGYTF	TGTGCCTGGAGTAGGGAGACGAACTATGGCTACACCTTC
TRBV28	TRBJ2-7	-	-	CASSTPGSFPYEQYF	TGTGCCAGCAGTACGCCTGGGAGCTTTCCCTACGAGCAGTACTTC
TRBV30	TRBJ2-7	TRBD1	-	CAWGTGTDNYEQYF	TGTGCCTGGGGGACCGGGACAGATAACTACGAGCAGTACTTC
TRBV9	TRBJ1-1	-	once	CASSVVFSGAEAFF	TGTGCCAGCAGCGTGGTCTTCTCAGGCGCTGAAGCTTTCTTT
TRBV5-1	TRBJ2-5	-	-	CASSLRSGRETQYF	TGCGCCAGCAGCTTGAGGTCGGGTCGAGAGACCCAGTACTTC
TRBV30	TRBJ2-7	-	-	CALGPGGTYEQYF	TGTGCCCTAGGTCCTGGGGGCACATACGAGCAGTACTTC
TRBV2	TRBJ1-5	-	few	CASTLRGGFGNQPQHF	TGTGCCAGCACCCTGAGGGGGGGCTTTGGCAATCAGCCCCAGCATTTT
TRBV6-4	TRBJ2-7	-	-	CASPTGDEQYF	TGTGCCAGCCCTACCGGGGACGAGCAGTACTTC
TRBV6-6	TRBJ1-1	TRBD1	-	CASNSQGGFDAFF	TGTGCCAGCAACTCTCAGGGGGGTTTTGACGCTTTCTTT
TRBV30	TRBJ2-5	-	once	CAWSGQIQEAQYF	TGTGCCTGGAGTGGACAGATCCAAGAGGCCCAGTACTTC
TRBV30	TRBJ1-5	-	-	CAWSYHLRQVLSNQPQHF	TGTGCCTGGAGTTATCACCTTAGACAGGTTCTTAGCAATCAGCCCCAGCATTTT
TRBV9	TRBJ2-7	-	-	CASSVLGSPYEQYF	TGTGCCAGCAGCGTACTAGGCTCTCCTTACGAGCAGTACTTC
TRBV4-1	TRBJ1-3	-	-	CASSQDRGSGNTIYF	TGCGCCAGCAGCCAAGACCGCGGCTCTGGAAACACCATATATTTT
TRBV30	TRBJ1-2	-	-	CAWSLADGYTF	TGTGCCTGGAGCCTGGCGGATGGCTACACCTTC
TRBV15	TRBJ2-3	-	-	CATSGGIRDTQYF	TGTGCCACCAGCGGGGGCATCAGGGATACGCAGTATTTT
TRBV27	TRBJ2-1	TRBD1	-	CASSLKGAVVYNEQFF	TGTGCCAGCAGTTTAAAGGGGGCAGTAGTCTACAATGAGCAGTTCTTC
TRBV10-3	TRBJ2-5	-	-	CAISESKRGQYF	TGTGCCATCAGTGAGTCGAAGAGGGGGCAGTACTTC
TRBV30	TRBJ2-7	TRBD2	-	CAWRGLAGAREQYF	TGTGCCTGGAGGGGACTAGCGGGAGCACGGGAGCAGTACTTC
TRBV29-1	TRBJ1-5	TRBD1	-	CSVGTGLNQPQHF	TGCAGCGTCGGGACAGGACTCAATCAGCCCCAGCATTTT
TRBV10-2	TRBJ2-7	-	-	CASEGDHYEQYF	TGCGCCAGCGAGGGTGATCACTACGAGCAGTACTTC
TRBV5-1	TRBJ2-4	TRBD2	-	CASSLHRGGKNIQYF	TGCGCCAGCAGCCTCCATCGCGGGGGCAAAAACATTCAGTACTTC
TRBV5-4	TRBJ2-1	TRBD2	few	CASSLYAGGAYNEQFF	TGTGCCAGCAGCTTGTATGCGGGAGGGGCCTACAATGAGCAGTTCTTC
TRBV9	TRBJ2-7	TRBD2	-	CASSVVGSGSNEQYF	TGTGCCAGCAGCGTAGTGGGTAGCGGGAGCAACGAGCAGTACTTC
TRBV4-1	TRBJ2-3	-	-	CASSQVWGQQYF	TGCGCCAGCAGCCAAGTCTGGGGACAGCAGTATTTT
TRBV5-1	TRBJ2-1	TRBD1	-	CASSSQGTGVYNEQFF	TGCGCCAGCAGCTCCCAAGGGACAGGGGTATACAATGAGCAGTTCTTC
TRBV6-5	TRBJ1-1	-	-	CASSPGGEKAFF	TGTGCCAGTTCTCCGGGGGGGGAAAAAGCTTTCTTT
TRBV28	TRBJ1-2	-	-	CASKGGVNYGYTF	TGTGCCAGCAAGGGGGGGGTAAACTATGGCTACACCTTC
TRBV5-1	TRBJ2-1	TRBD1	-	CASSLGTGGSYNEQFF	TGCGCCAGCAGCTTAGGGACAGGGGGATCCTACAATGAGCAGTTCTTC
TRBV9	TRBJ2-1	TRBD2	-	CASSTSGRAYNEQFF	TGTGCCAGCAGCACAAGCGGGAGGGCCTACAATGAGCAGTTCTTC